This T cell receptor beta chain was sequenced for a study of blood T cell repertoires in COVID-19 (dated by TCRdb to 2018 to 2021). Regarding the research as a whole: Samples from collaborators originated in the United States, Italy and Spain and spanned both the acute and convalescent phases of COVID-19. The prospective study material was composed of cDNA or gDNA derived from T cells, B-cell-depleted T cells, or PBMCs. Deeply sampled blood TCRbeta repertoires from subjects exposed to, actively infected with, or recovered from COVID-19 were included in the dataset. A freely available public database, intended as a resource for researchers studying the immune response to SARS-CoV-2, is where the repertoires were released. Samples came from the ongoing ImmuneRACE study (first 160 participants) plus 1,254 subjects from 6 global collaborators. Sample metadata almost always included a de-identified subject ID, COVID-19 status, age in years and sex. Where HLA class I and class II types were available, the types were taken from metadata supplied by the sample provider, not from assay-based typing.

TCRbeta CDR3 regions were amplified from genomic DNA using the immunoSEQ Assay, a bias-controlled multiplex PCR. In the authors' own workflow: Within the assay, amplification of reference gene primers was used to estimate how many nucleated cells each sample contained. Sequence reads were collapsed and filtered to measure the absolute abundance of every unique TCRbeta CDR3 rearrangement. For each sample, productive Simpson clonality was calculated by taking the square root of Simpson's diversity index across productive rearrangements. TCRdb took over this immuneACCESS table, retaining in-frame rearrangements with V and J assigned. Such tables are incomplete; in checked studies, under half of the missing clones stem from an unresolved V gene, and the remainder is unexplained. Clone size and V and J calls were adopted from that table, with D and trimming inferred from the DNA. Within this sample are 90,000 to 150,000 clones, with around nine tenths of them counted one time only. The ten largest clones capture about 1% of the sample.

Remarks on this clone: It has no known antigen specificity. The record has no base qualities; no much larger clone is one base away.

Broader findings and caveats from the paper: The amount of clinical and demographic metadata varied by source and participant and was provided uncurated.

Trimming accounts for 6 bases at V and 8 bases at J, while the number of junction bases matched to no gene is 9. Counted from cysteine to phenylalanine, this CDR3 has 14 amino acids. The entry retains the CDR3 DNA only, 42 bases that are in frame from base 1. Reading the germline V gene gives CDR1 MRHNA and CDR2 SNTAGT. Each collaborating institution followed its own protocols to collect whole blood in K2EDTA tubes. For TCRbeta analysis, collaborators shipped samples as frozen whole blood, isolated PBMCs, or DNA extracted from either of those sample types. The origin of this receptor is a woman aged 45 to 65 with active or convalescent COVID-19. Input material: peripheral blood. This chain is built from TRBV6-4 and TRBJ2-1; 8 bases in the junction line up with TRBD2. Here is the DNA: TGTGCCAGCAGCCCGGGACTAGTAGTCCATGAGCAGTTCTTC. Translated, it gives CASSPGLVVHEQFF.